This note documents a single TCR beta chain sequence. The antigen is not known. The source of the sample is a study of T-cell reconstitution after alpha-beta-depleted transplantation in children. General study findings and limits: Several hundred expanded graft clones reportedly supplied alpha-beta T cells about two months after transplant. Diversity of TCRbeta at day 60 was high in some patients, arising from surviving recipient T cells and thymic progenitors. A year had passed since transplant, and T-cell counts and diversity by then came mostly from newly produced T cells.

Unique molecular identifiers were incorporated when the TCRbeta library was constructed. TCRdb ran MiXCR on the PCR reads and lists one entry per CDR3 protein. The data hold about 580,000 distinct CDR3 sequences, with 25% to 30% observed a single time. The CDR3 totals 15 residues. V shed 5 bases and J 4 bases; nucleotides not matched to a gene: 6. This clonotype originated in a boy younger than two with Wiskott-Aldrich syndrome, due to receive a stem cell transplant. This sample comprised PBMCs, obtained before TCRalphabeta/CD19-depleted stem cell transplant. J is TRBJ2-1 and V is TRBV12-3 or TRBV12-4, with 9 bases identical to TRBD1. CDR3 bases: TGTGCCAGCAGTATCGTACAGGGGGCTTACAATGAGCAGTTCTTC. Translated, it gives CASSIVQGAYNEQFF.